This T cell receptor (beta chain) was profiled in a study of T cell changes during pregnancy in multiple sclerosis. The table came from immunoSEQ multiplex PCR; TCRdb's copy has only in-frame clones and leaves some out. The sample contains about 99,000 clones, approximately 93% of which appear only once. Germline V gene sequence: CDR1 SEHNR, CDR2 FQNEAQ (reference sequence). The CDR3 is 15 amino acids. With V trimmed by 2 bases and J by 6 bases, 4 bases remained unmatched. The receptor's source is a female donor with multiple sclerosis, enrolled in a pregnancy study. This sample comprised peripheral blood, obtained after pregnancy. The J gene is TRBJ2-7, the V gene TRBV7-9, with 13 bases fitting TRBD2. Here the CDR3 reads CASSLSGLAGVEQYF. The CDR3 DNA sequence: TGTGCCAGCAGCTTAAGTGGACTAGCGGGAGTCGAGCAGTACTTC.